The clone carrying this TCR beta chain was seen only a few times. Its antigen is as yet unknown. This entry is derived from a study of PD-1 blockade in classical Hodgkin lymphoma. Autologous stem cell transplantation was followed by relapse in every patient, and brentuximab vedotin exposure varied. Germline V gene lookup returns CDR1 SGHRS and CDR2 YFSETQ. With 4 bases clipped from V and 4 bases from J, the junction kept 13 bases outside the gene matches. The CDR3 totals 19 residues. The assay was immunoSEQ multiplex PCR, and TCRdb's table has in-frame clones only and misses some. The repertoire holds over 20,000 clones, with over 60% as singletons. Overall study results and limits: Why the repertoires differ is still unclear, perhaps disease activity or prior therapy. Those achieving complete response showed baseline diversity like newly diagnosed patients. The study reported lower baseline TCR diversity in newly diagnosed patients than in healthy donors. CD4+ TCR diversity, unlike CD8+, rose significantly by C4D1.

V is TRBV5-1 and J is TRBJ2-1; TRBD2 aligns across 14 bases. Here the sequenced sample was peripheral blood mononuclear cells (PBMCs), taken at baseline. This clonotype was sampled from a human donor with classical Hodgkin lymphoma. CDR3 in amino acids: CASSQGLAGAMLRYNEQFF. The DNA for the CDR3 is TGCGCCAGCAGCCAGGGACTAGCGGGGGCCATGCTAAGATACAATGAGCAGTTCTTC.